The TCR beta chain described here comes from a study of OX40 agonist ivuxolimab in advanced cancers. Study-level points and caveats: It was not determined which antigens were specifically recognized by the peripheral T cells that had undergone clonal expansion.

Clones were read by immunoSEQ multiplex PCR, and TCRdb kept only the in-frame ones, dropping some. This table holds 70,000 to 85,000 clones, about 92% found once. About this clone: Its target is not known.

The CDR3 has 15 amino acids. Germline V lookup: CDR1 SGHAT, CDR2 FQNNGV. The V segment lost 2 bases and the J segment 5 bases; nucleotides outside the gene matches: 8. The genes are TRBV11-2 and TRBJ2-5; 7 bases align to TRBD1. This receptor was identified in an adult with an advanced solid tumor such as melanoma, head and neck, liver or kidney cancer. The sample here was CD4+ or CD8+ T cells sorted from blood, taken in a trial of the OX40 agonist ivuxolimab. The CDR3 reads CASSLIAFRGETQYF. CDR3 nucleotide sequence: TGTGCCAGCAGCTTAATCGCGTTCAGGGGGGAGACCCAGTACTTC.